This is a list of T cell receptor beta chains from one sample in a study of CD8 T cells in Susac syndrome. From the immunoSEQ multiplex PCR reads, TCRdb called clonotypes with MiXCR, one entry per CDR3 protein. The data contain around 70,000 distinct CDR3 sequences, 90% to 95% of them seen just once; the ten biggest clones take up about 0.61%. Specimen: CD8+ T cells from PBMCs. Receptors originate from a human donor with multiple sclerosis. The conserved cysteine and the conserved F or W are not part of the CDR3 here. A D gene is named only where the DNA matches it firmly.

D,V,J,CDR3
NA,TRBV19,TRBJ2-7,ASSIDGTPLYEQY
NA,TRBV25-1,TRBJ1-2,ASSVTNYGYT
NA,TRBV3-1,TRBJ2-5,ASSQDSRYQETQY
NA,TRBV15,TRBJ2-1,ATSRTRGNEQF
TRBD1,TRBV19,TRBJ1-1,ASGQGNTEAF
NA,TRBV5-6,TRBJ1-2,ASSAGISPNYGYT
TRBD1,TRBV25-1,TRBJ1-1,ASSLTGLGTEAF
TRBD1,TRBV5-6,TRBJ2-1,ASSQEGTGGPLNEQF
NA,TRBV11-2,TRBJ1-1,ASSPGTLLEAF
NA,TRBV14,TRBJ2-1,ASSQDNADEQF
TRBD2,TRBV6-4,TRBJ2-1,ASSDVAGTYNEQF
NA,TRBV24-1,TRBJ2-5,ATSDPATGTIRETQY
NA,TRBV19,TRBJ2-3,ASSVGTSTDTQY
NA,TRBV28,TRBJ1-5,ASSPRVGNQPQH
NA,TRBV7-9,TRBJ2-3,ASSPSTDTQY
NA,TRBV7-6,TRBJ2-5,ASSLSAGGWETQY
TRBD1,TRBV19,TRBJ2-7,ASSIGTGAYEQY
NA,TRBV29-1,TRBJ1-2,SVEETGSYNYGYT
TRBD1,TRBV7-3,TRBJ2-1,ASSPRQGVAYNEQF
NA,TRBV25-1,TRBJ1-1,ASSERNTEAF
TRBD1,TRBV30,TRBJ1-6,AWEPGQGASPLH
NA,TRBV21-1,TRBJ1-5,ASSKAGPTGKGNQPQH
NA,TRBV7-8,TRBJ2-1,ASSLGTGSYNEQF
NA,TRBV3-1,TRBJ1-1,ASSQFGVNTEAF
TRBD1,TRBV30,TRBJ1-1,AWSQGGTEAF
TRBD2,TRBV20-1,TRBJ2-7,SARGGTSNYEQY
NA,TRBV20-1,TRBJ1-2,SAHLGPDFNYGYT
NA,TRBV27,TRBJ1-5,ASRQANQPQH
NA,TRBV28,TRBJ2-7,ASSPVGGYEQY
NA,TRBV20-1,TRBJ1-1,SASHWDRAGAF
NA,TRBV10-3,TRBJ2-5,AISEGQRYQETQY
NA,TRBV27,TRBJ1-6,ASSTGRWGSPLH
NA,TRBV6-5,TRBJ2-7,ASSPVSGALYEQY
NA,TRBV7-9,TRBJ2-5,ASSPRSEETQY
NA,TRBV28,TRBJ2-6,ASSLSGANVLT
TRBD1,TRBV11-3,TRBJ1-3,ASSGQGGNTIY
TRBD1,TRBV4-2,TRBJ1-2,ASSQMKPGQDSYGYT
TRBD1,TRBV5-4,TRBJ1-2,AETGVVTNYGYT
NA,TRBV24-1,TRBJ2-3,ATSDLGGPASGTDTQY
NA,TRBV28,TRBJ2-7,ATIRGGVSYEQY
NA,TRBV30,TRBJ1-1,AWSAGDGTEAF
NA,TRBV29-1,TRBJ2-7,SVAYRLSYEQY
TRBD1,TRBV9,TRBJ2-7,ASSPSDRVNEQY
TRBD1,TRBV3-1,TRBJ2-3,ASSQGGGHADTQY